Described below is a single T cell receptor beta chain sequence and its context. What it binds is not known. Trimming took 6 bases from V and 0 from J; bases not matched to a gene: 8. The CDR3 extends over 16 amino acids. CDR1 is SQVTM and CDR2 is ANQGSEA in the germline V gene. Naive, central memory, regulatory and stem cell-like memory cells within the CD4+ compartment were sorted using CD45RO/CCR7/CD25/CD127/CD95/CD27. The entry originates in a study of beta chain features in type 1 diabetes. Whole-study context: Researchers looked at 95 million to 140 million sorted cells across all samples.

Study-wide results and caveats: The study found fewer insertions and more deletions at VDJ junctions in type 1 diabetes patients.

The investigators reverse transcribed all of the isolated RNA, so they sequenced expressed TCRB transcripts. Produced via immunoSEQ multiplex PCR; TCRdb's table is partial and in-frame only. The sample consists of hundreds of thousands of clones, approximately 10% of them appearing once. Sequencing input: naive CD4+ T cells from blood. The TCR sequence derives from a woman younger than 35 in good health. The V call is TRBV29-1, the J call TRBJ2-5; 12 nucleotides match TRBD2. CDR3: CSVGGGLAGDQETQYF. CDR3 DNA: TGCAGCGTCGGGGGGGGACTAGCGGGCGACCAAGAGACCCAGTACTTC.